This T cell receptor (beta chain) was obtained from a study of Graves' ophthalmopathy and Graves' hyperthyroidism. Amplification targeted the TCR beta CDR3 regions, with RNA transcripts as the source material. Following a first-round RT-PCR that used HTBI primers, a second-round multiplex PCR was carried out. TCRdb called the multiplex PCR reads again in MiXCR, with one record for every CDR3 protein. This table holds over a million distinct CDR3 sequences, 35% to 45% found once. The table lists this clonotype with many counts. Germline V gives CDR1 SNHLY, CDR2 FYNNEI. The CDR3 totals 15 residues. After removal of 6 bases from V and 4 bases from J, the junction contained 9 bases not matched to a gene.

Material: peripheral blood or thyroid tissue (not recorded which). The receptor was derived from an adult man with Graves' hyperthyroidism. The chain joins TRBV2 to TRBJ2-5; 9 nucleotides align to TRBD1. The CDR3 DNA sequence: TGTGCCAGCAGGCAGACAGGGGGGAGTGCAGAGACCCAGTACTTC. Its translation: CASRQTGGSAETQYF.